What follows describes a single TCR beta chain. In the source study's methods: From reference gene primer amplification, estimates of nucleated cell counts were derived. Measured with immunoSEQ multiplex PCR; TCRdb has only the in-frame clones, and not every one. V, J and clone size are those of that table, while D and trimming were read from the DNA. This table holds approximately 220,000 clones, 83% found once. Exposed volunteers were people who met a COVID-19 case within 2 weeks before study entry. This sample is part of a study of blood T cell repertoires in COVID-19. Study background: Collection of acute and convalescent COVID-19 samples took place in the United States, Italy and Spain. The cDNA or gDNA used as material had been derived from T cells, B-cell-depleted T cells, or PBMCs.

V lost 5 bases to trimming and J lost 0 bases; unmatched junction nucleotides: 8. CDR3 length: 17 residues. The germline CDR1 and CDR2 sequences are SGHNT and YYREEE (reference sequence). Specimen: PBMCs or T cells enriched from blood (not recorded which). This TCR came from a woman between 40 and 50 years old who had been exposed to COVID-19. The V and J genes are TRBV5-4 and TRBJ1-5, with 10 bases aligning to TRBD1. CDR3 bases: TGTGCCAGCAGGTTCCGGACAGGGGGTGTTAGCAATCAGCCCCAGCATTTT. Its translation: CASRFRTGGVSNQPQHF.